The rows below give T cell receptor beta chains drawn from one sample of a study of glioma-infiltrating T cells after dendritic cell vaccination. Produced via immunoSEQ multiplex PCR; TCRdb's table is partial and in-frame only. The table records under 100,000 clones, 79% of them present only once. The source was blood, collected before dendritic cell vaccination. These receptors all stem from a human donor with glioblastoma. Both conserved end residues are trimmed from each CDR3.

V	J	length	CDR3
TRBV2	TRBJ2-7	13	ASRGQTQRREEQY
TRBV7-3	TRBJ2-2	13	ASSLRAFNTGELF
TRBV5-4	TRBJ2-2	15	ASSLAASGSMTGELF
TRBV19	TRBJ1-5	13	ASTPGQFFGQPQH
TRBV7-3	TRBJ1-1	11	ASADTANTEAF
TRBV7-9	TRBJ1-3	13	ASSLLTGPGNTIY
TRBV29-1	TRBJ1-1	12	SVQGLIEGTEAF
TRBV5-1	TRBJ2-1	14	ASRPLAGFSYNEQF
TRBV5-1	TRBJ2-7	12	ASSLEPHSYEQY
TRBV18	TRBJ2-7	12	ASSPGVQRHEQY
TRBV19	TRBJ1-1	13	ASSIWGTGKAEAF
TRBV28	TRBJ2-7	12	ASRPGTSVVEQY
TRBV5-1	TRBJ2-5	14	ASSVQPTSGMGTQY
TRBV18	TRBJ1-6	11	ASSPGGNSPLH
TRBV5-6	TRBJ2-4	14	ASSLEQGAAKNIQY
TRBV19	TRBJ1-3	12	ASNRDSSGNTIY
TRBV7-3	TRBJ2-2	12	ASSSRGNVGELF
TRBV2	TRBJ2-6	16	ASSEARQTSTGANVLT
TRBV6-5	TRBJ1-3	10	ASSAGAYTIY
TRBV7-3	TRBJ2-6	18	ASSPTVPWDRSSGANVLT
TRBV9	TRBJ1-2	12	ASSVGWVLGGYT
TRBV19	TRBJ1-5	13	ASSFSFVSGQPQH
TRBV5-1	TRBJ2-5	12	ASRQGTAQETQY
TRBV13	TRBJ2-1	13	ASSIQTGVGNEQF
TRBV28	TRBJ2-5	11	ASGGNGKETQY
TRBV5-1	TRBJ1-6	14	ASSLSTGGNNSPLH
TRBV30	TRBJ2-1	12	AWIGGRAYNEQF
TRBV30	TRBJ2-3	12	AWSVGTSGGMQY
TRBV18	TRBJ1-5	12	ASSYGTDNQPQH
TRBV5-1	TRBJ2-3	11	ASSLRDSGTQY
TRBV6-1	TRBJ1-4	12	ASRADRTREKLF
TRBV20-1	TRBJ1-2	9	SAREDSGYT
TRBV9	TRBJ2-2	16	ASSVEVIAGLDTGELF
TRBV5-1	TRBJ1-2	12	ASSWAATNYGYT
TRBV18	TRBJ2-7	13	ASSPGTGSPYEQY
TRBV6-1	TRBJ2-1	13	ASSELQTLYNEQF